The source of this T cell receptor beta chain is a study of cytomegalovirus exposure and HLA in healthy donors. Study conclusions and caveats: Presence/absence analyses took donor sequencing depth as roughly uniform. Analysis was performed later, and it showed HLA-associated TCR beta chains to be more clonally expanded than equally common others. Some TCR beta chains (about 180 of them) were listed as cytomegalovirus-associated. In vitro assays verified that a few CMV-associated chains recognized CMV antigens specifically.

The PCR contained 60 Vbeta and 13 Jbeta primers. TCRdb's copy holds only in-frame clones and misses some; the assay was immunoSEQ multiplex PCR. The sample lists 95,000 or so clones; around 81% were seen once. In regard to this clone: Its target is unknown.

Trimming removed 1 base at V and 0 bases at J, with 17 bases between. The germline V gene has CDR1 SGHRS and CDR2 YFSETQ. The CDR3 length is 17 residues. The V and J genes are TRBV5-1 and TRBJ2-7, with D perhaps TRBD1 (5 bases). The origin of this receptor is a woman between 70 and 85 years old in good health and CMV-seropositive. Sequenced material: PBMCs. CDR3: CASSLFFQQGASYEQYF. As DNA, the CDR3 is TGCGCCAGCAGCTTGTTTTTCCAGCAGGGCGCCTCCTACGAGCAGTACTTC.